This entry describes one T cell receptor (beta chain). Its antigen is not identified. This sample is drawn from a study of cytomegalovirus exposure and HLA in healthy donors. The primer mix had 60 Vbeta and 13 Jbeta primers. The method was immunoSEQ multiplex PCR; TCRdb's version includes in-frame clones alone and lacks a portion of them. This sample has around 180,000 clones, with 75% to 90% found just once. Study-level results: A cluster of highly shared sequence variants was likely a sequencing artifact.

Germline loops: CDR1 LGHNT, CDR2 FRNRAP. Trimming took 5 bases from V and 7 from J; bases not matched to a gene: 7. The CDR3 covers 13 residues. The rearrangement joins TRBV12-5 to TRBJ2-5; TRBD1 agrees at 7 bases. What was sequenced was PBMCs. The sequence came from a boy aged 2-9 years in good health and CMV-seronegative. The CDR3 bases are TGTGCTAGTGGTCCACAGGGGCCGGCGACCCAGTACTTC. Amino acid sequence: CASGPQGPATQYF.